Below, 6 T cell receptor beta chains from the same sample are listed, as sequenced in a study. Each CDR3 protein gets one entry after TCRdb re-called the RT-PCR reads with MiXCR. This sample has about 700,000 distinct CDR3 sequences; 11% to 15% occur once, and the top ten carry 3.6%. The source material was memory CD4+ T cells from blood. These receptor sequences come from a female donor in good health, serving as a healthy control.

This clonotype was seen a handful of times. The CDR3: CSARDPSHAGDTEAFF. CDR3 DNA sequence: TGCAGTGCTAGAGATCCGTCCCACGCGGGGGACACTGAAGCTTTCTTT. J is TRBJ1-1 and V is TRBV20-1; perhaps TRBD1 as D (5 bases). CDR3 length: 16 amino acids. Trimming left V 0 bases short and J 3 bases short, with 17 bases between. Germline CDR1 DFQATT, CDR2 SNEGSKA (reference sequence).

In this sample, this clonotype turned up a few times. The genes are TRBV2 and TRBJ2-1; 13 bases are a match to TRBD2. CDR3 length: 16 amino acids. Germline V CDR1 and CDR2: SNHLY, FYNNEI. V lost 6 bases to trimming and J lost 9 bases; unmatched junction nucleotides: 11. The DNA for the CDR3 is TGTGCCAGCAGCCGCCGGACTAGCGGGAGTTCTGGTGAGCAGTTCTTC. It encodes CASSRRTSGSSGEQFF.

This clonotype has a handful of counts. One junction end disagrees with the germline gene, perhaps due to a read error. This sequence joins TRBV20-1 and TRBJ2-5; D ambiguous. The germline V gene has CDR1 DFQATT and CDR2 SNEGSKA (reference sequence). The CDR3 contains 13 residues. Here the CDR3 DNA reads TGCAGTGCTAGAGGACGGAACCAAGAGACCCAGCACTTC. Encoded protein: CSARGRNQETQHF.

This clonotype was seen a handful of times. The chain has TRBV24-1 and TRBJ2-7, with no clear D. Germline V gene sequence: CDR1 KGHDR, CDR2 SFDVKD. V lost 9 bases and J 2 bases, leaving 13 bases between the germline ends. The CDR3 length is 13 residues. The CDR3 is CATPAGLAYEQYF. The CDR3 coding sequence is TGTGCCACCCCCGCAGGTTTAGCCTACGAGCAGTACTTC.

This clonotype has only one observation. The chain joins TRBV6-1 to TRBJ2-7; 9 nucleotides align to TRBD2. The CDR3 sequence is 15 residues long. Germline V gene data show CDR1 as MNHNS and CDR2 as SASEGT. The ends lost 7 bases at V and 3 bases at J; junction bases unmatched: 10. CDR3 sequence (DNA): TGTGCCAGCACCAAGGGAAATAGCGGGAGCTACGAGCAGTACTTC. This sequence encodes CASTKGNSGSYEQYF.

A note on this clonotype: Since a much larger clone is just one base distant, this may be a read error. The chain recombines TRBV6-1 with TRBJ2-3, with D possibly being TRBD1 (6 bases). Germline CDR1 and CDR2: MNHNS and SASEGT. The CDR3 consists of 15 residues. Trimming cost V 4 bases and J 3 bases, with 14 bases left between them. CDR3 amino acids: CASSAHRDRTDTQYF. The CDR3 nucleotides read TGTGCCAGCAGTGCGCACAGGGATAGGACAGATACGCAGTATTTT.